Sequencing of this T cell receptor beta chain was carried out in a study of monozygotic twins with inflammatory bowel disease. As for this clonotype: Its antigen is as yet unknown.

Findings and limits, study-wide: Whereas healthy co-twins had higher TCRbeta diversity (inverse Simpson), IBD patients had lower diversity. Healthy twins shared more clonotypes with others than IBD patients, most markedly active ones.

The CDR3 totals 19 residues. CDR1 and CDR2 (germline): SGHTA, FQGTGA. The unique tags termed UMIs, each holding a 6-nucleotide sample barcode, were added by means of template switching. Reanalyzing the 5' RACE reads, TCRdb keeps one entry per CDR3 protein, without DNA. This specimen shows more than 75,000 distinct CDR3 sequences; the ten leading clones hold 7.4%. The genes are TRBV7-3 and TRBJ2-1; lacking DNA, the TRBD1 call made by TCRdb goes unchecked. Sequencing was carried out using blood. The TCR comes from a human donor with ulcerative colitis or Crohn's disease, or a healthy co-twin of an affected twin (not recorded which). CDR3 in amino acids: CASSPKGGSGQTRDNEQFF.